The clone carrying this TCR beta chain was detected ten times or more. Amplification of TCR beta CDR3 regions used RNA as the template. The HTBI primer set drove a first-round RT-PCR of the TCR CDR3. A single record per CDR3 protein comes from TCRdb applying MiXCR to the multiplex PCR reads. The sample carries about 590,000 distinct CDR3 sequences, about 14% recorded once. This record comes from a study of T cells in Graves' hyperthyroidism and ophthalmopathy. The CDR3 has 14 amino acids. The V and J ends lost 6 bases and 4 bases respectively, with 12 bases between them. Germline V gene sequence: CDR1 SEHNR, CDR2 FQNEAQ (reference sequence).

The sample was blood. The receptor comes from a woman between 18 and 30 years old with Graves' ophthalmopathy. The chain uses TRBV7-9 and TRBJ2-2; tentative D call: TRBD2 (6 bases). This CDR3 is CASRLREATGELFF. DNA of the CDR3: TGTGCCAGCAGACTCAGGGAGGCCACCGGGGAGCTGTTTTTT.